This TCR beta chain was observed in a study of Graves' ophthalmopathy and Graves' hyperthyroidism. Concerning this clonotype itself: Its antigen is currently unknown.

Scientists amplified the TCR beta CDR3 regions from RNA transcripts. Following a first-round RT-PCR that used HTBI primers, a second-round multiplex PCR was carried out. One entry per CDR3 protein results from TCRdb running MiXCR on the multiplex PCR reads. The table records approximately 1.2 million distinct CDR3 sequences, about two fifths of them present only once. V was trimmed by 2 bases and J by 9 bases, leaving 17 bases between them. Per germline, CDR1 MNHNY and CDR2 SVGAGI (reference sequence). CDR3 size: 16 residues. General study results and limits: Both an approximately 69% sensitivity and an approximately 72% specificity characterized the model's predictions of ophthalmopathy progression. Blood was where most expanded thyroid clonotypes above 0.001 frequency also turned up.

Other autoimmune diseases, uncontrolled infections, pregnancy or lactation ruled patients out of participation. Orbital computed tomography, together with clinical symptoms, serum thyroxine, TRAb and thyroid ultrasound, was used for diagnosis. The sequence was obtained from an adult man with Graves' hyperthyroidism. The sample taken for sequencing was peripheral blood or thyroid tissue (not recorded which). The chain couples TRBV6-6 to TRBJ1-6, with D unresolved. CDR3 in amino acids: CASSYARGGLGSPLHF. CDR3 nucleotide sequence: TGTGCCAGCAGTTACGCCAGAGGAGGGCTGGGTTCACCCCTCCACTTT.